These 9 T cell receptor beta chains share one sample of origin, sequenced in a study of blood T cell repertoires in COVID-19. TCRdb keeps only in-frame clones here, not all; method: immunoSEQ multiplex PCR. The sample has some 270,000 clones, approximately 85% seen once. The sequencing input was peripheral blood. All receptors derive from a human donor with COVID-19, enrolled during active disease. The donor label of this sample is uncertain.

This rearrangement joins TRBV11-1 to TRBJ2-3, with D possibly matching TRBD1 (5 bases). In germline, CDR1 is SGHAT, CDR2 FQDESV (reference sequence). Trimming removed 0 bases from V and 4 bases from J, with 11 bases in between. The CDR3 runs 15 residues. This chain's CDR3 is CASSLAGVQADTQYF. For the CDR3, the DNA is TGTGCCAGCAGCTTAGCAGGGGTCCAGGCAGATACGCAGTATTTT.

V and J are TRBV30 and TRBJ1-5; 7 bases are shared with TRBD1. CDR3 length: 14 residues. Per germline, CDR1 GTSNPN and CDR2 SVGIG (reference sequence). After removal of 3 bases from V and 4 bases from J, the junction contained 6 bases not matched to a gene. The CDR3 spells CAWRSGTENQPQHF. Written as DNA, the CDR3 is TGTGCCTGGAGAAGTGGGACAGAAAATCAGCCCCAGCATTTT.

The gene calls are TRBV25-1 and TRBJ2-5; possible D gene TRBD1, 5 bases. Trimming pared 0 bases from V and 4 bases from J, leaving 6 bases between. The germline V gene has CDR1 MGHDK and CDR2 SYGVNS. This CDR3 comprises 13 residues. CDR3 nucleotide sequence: TGTGCCAGCAGTGAATATGGGGCAGAGACCCAGTACTTC. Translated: CASSEYGAETQYF. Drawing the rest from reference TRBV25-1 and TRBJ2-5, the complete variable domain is EADIYQTPRYLVIGTGKKITLECSQTMGHDKMYWYQQDPGMELHLIHYSYGVNSTEKGDLSSESTVSRIRTEHFPLTLESARPSHTSQYLCASSEYGAETQYFGPGTRLLVL.

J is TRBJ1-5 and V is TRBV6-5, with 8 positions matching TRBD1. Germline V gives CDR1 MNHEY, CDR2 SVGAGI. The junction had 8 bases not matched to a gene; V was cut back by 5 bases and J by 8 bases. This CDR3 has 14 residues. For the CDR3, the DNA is TGTGCCAGCAGTCCGGGACAGGACTTTGAGCCCCAGCATTTT. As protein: CASSPGQDFEPQHF.

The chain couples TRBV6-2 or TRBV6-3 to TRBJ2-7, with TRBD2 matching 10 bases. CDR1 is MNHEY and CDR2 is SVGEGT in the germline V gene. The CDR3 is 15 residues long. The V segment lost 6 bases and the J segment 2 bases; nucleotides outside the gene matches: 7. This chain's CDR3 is CASSPRLAGPYEQYF. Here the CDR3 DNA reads TGTGCCAGCAGCCCCCGACTAGCGGGCCCCTACGAGCAGTACTTC.

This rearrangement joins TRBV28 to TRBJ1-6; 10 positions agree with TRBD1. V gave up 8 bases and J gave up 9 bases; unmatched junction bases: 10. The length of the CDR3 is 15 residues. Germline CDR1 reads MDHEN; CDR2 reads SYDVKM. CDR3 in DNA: TGTGCCAGCCTAAGGGGGACAGGGGTTGGTTCACCCCTCCACTTT. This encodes CASLRGTGVGSPLHF.

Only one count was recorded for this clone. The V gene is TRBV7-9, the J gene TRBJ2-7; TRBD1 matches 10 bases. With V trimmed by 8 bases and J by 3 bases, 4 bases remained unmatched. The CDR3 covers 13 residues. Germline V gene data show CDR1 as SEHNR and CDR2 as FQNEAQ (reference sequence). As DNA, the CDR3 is TGTGCCAGCGGCAGGACAGGGGGCTACGAGCAGTACTTC. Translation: CASGRTGGYEQYF.

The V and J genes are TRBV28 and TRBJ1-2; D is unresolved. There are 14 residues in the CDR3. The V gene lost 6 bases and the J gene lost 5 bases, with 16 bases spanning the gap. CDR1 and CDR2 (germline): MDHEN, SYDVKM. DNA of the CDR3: TGTGCCAGCAGCCCACCCCAGCAGGCGTATGGCTACACCTTC. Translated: CASSPPQQAYGYTF.

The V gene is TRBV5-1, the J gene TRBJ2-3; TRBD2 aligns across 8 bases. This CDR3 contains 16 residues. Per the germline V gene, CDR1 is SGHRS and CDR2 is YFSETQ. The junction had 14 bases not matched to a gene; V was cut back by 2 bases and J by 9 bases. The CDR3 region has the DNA TGCGCCAGCAGCTTAGGGCTCCTAGGGCGGGAGGAAACGCAGTATTTT. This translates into CASSLGLLGREETQYF.